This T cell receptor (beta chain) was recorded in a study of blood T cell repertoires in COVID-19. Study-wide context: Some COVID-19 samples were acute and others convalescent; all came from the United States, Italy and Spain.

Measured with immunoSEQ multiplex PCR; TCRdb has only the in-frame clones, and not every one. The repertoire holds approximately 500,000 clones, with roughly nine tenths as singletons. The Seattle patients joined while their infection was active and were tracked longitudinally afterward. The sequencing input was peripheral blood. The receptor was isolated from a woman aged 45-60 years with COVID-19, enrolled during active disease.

The CDR3 coding sequence is TGTGCCAGCAGTGAAGCGTTCGGGACAGGGAACTCCTACAATGAGCAGTTCTTC. Translating it yields CASSEAFGTGNSYNEQFF. The rearrangement joins TRBV2 to TRBJ2-1, with 9 bases matching TRBD1. CDR1 and CDR2 (germline): SNHLY, FYNNEI. V shed 0 bases, J shed 0 bases, and the junction held 6 bases outside the gene matches. The CDR3 consists of 18 residues.